The 28 T cell receptor beta chains in this list originate from one sample, sequenced in a study of cytomegalovirus exposure and HLA in healthy donors. The PCR was carried out with 60 Vbeta primers and 13 Jbeta primers. The protocol was immunoSEQ multiplex PCR, while the TCRdb copy is restricted to in-frame clones and leaves out a portion. The table lists more than 100,000 clones, around four fifths of them singletons. Sequenced material: PBMCs. These receptors were taken from a woman in her thirties or forties in good health and CMV-seronegative.

The V gene is TRBV28, the J gene TRBJ2-1, with TRBD2 matching 8 bases. This CDR3 has 16 amino acids. J gave up 5 bases and V 4 bases, and 10 bases lay outside the gene matches. Germline V gene lookup returns CDR1 MDHEN and CDR2 SYDVKM. The DNA of the CDR3 is TGTGCCAGCAGTTCCTCCGCGGGAGGCCCGCACAATGAGCAGTTCTTC. It specifies CASSSSAGGPHNEQFF.

As DNA, the CDR3 is TGTGCCAGCAGCTTACCGGGGGGGGAGCAGTACTTC. This gives the protein CASSLPGGEQYF. The chain is built from TRBV7-6 and TRBJ2-7; 8 bases align to TRBD2. This CDR3 has 12 residues. CDR1 SGHVS and CDR2 FNYEAQ come from the germline V gene. V was clipped by 2 bases and J by 7 bases; unmatched bases: 1.

The chain links TRBV10-3 to TRBJ2-3, with TRBD2 matching 7 bases. The CDR3 runs to 16 residues. Trimming cost V 4 bases and J 1 base; bases outside gene matches: 8. CDR1 is ENHRY, CDR2 SYGVKD, per germline. The CDR3 protein is CAISVGGTTRTDTQYF. For the CDR3, the DNA is TGTGCCATCAGTGTGGGGGGGACTACCCGCACAGATACGCAGTATTTT.

This clone appeared a single time. The chain employs TRBV7-9 and TRBJ2-1; 8 bases line up with TRBD2. This CDR3 has 14 amino acids. Trimming removed 6 bases from V and 4 bases from J; junction bases left unmatched: 5. CDR1 is SEHNR, CDR2 FQNEAQ, per germline (reference sequence). CDR3 nucleotide sequence: TGTGCCAGCAGGCTAGCGGGTGGGTACAATGAGCAGTTCTTC. It encodes CASRLAGGYNEQFF.

The rearrangement uses TRBV5-6 and TRBJ2-7, with D unresolved. The CDR3 contains 12 residues. Germline lookup yields CDR1 SGHDT and CDR2 YYEEEE. V was pared by 1 base and J by 2 bases, with 4 bases between. The CDR3 sequence: CASSLTAYEQYF. CDR3 sequence (DNA): TGTGCCAGCAGCTTGACGGCCTACGAGCAGTACTTC. The whole variable domain, remainder taken from reference TRBV5-6 and TRBJ2-7, is DAGVTQSPTHLIKTRGQQVTLRCSPKSGHDTVSWYQQALGQGPQFIFQYYEEEERQRGNFPDRFSGHQFPNYSSELNVNALLLGDSALYLCASSLTAYEQYFGPGTRLTVT.

This chain links TRBV28 with TRBJ2-4; D is possibly TRBD1 (6 bases). Germline CDR1 MDHEN, CDR2 SYDVKM. With 6 bases removed from V and 8 bases from J, the gap between germline ends came to 17 bases. The CDR3 has 14 amino acids. The CDR3 loop reads CASSSYRVRDIQYF. The CDR3 region has the DNA TGTGCCAGCAGCAGCTACAGGGTACGGGACATTCAGTACTTC.

The chain is built from TRBV5-6 and TRBJ2-3, with a possible D match to TRBD1 (5 bases). Deletions cut 0 bases from V and 0 bases from J, with 17 bases between. CDR1 and CDR2 (germline): SGHDT, YYEEEE. The length of the CDR3 is 18 residues. The chain's CDR3 is CASSLGPRQDTSTDTQYF. CDR3 coding DNA: TGTGCCAGCAGCTTGGGACCAAGGCAGGACACTAGCACAGATACGCAGTATTTT.

DNA for the CDR3: TGTGCCAGCAGTGAGGTCGAGGGTAACACCGGGGAGCTGTTTTTT. Translating gives CASSEVEGNTGELFF. V gene TRBV25-1 combines with J gene TRBJ2-2, with TRBD2 as a possible D gene (5 bases). V lost 3 bases, J lost 2 bases, and 10 bases lay in between. Germline V gives CDR1 MGHDK, CDR2 SYGVNS. This CDR3 comprises 15 residues.

The chain's CDR3 is CASSKGRVSNQPQHF. CDR3 sequence (DNA): TGTGCCAGCAGCAAAGGCAGGGTTAGCAATCAGCCCCAGCATTTT. The chain recombines TRBV21-1 with TRBJ1-5; TRBD1 is the table's D call and was not checked against the DNA. TRBV21-1 represents a pseudogene. CDR3 length: 15 amino acids.

The chain couples TRBV11-2 to TRBJ1-1; tentatively, D is TRBD1 (5 bases). V was trimmed by 4 bases and J by 7 bases, leaving 16 bases between them. The CDR3 extends over 14 amino acids. Germline CDR1 reads SGHAT; CDR2 reads FQNNGV. The CDR3 reads CASSWREGVGEAFF. CDR3 DNA sequence: TGTGCCAGCAGCTGGCGGGAAGGGGTCGGTGAAGCTTTCTTT.

V gene TRBV9 combines with J gene TRBJ2-7; TRBD2 matches at 9 bases. Germline V gives CDR1 SGDLS, CDR2 YYNGEE. CDR3 size: 16 residues. J gave up 6 bases and V 4 bases, and 14 bases lay outside the gene matches. DNA of the CDR3: TGTGCCAGCAGCCCGGGGGTGCGGGAGGGCCGTAGCGAGCAGTACTTC. Protein sequence: CASSPGVREGRSEQYF.

The chain recombines TRBV5-1 with TRBJ1-1; tentative D call: TRBD1 (6 bases). The V end lost 0 bases, the J end lost 7 bases, and 13 bases lay between the germline ends. This CDR3 contains 14 residues. Per the germline V gene, CDR1 is SGHRS and CDR2 is YFSETQ. CDR3 coding DNA: TGCGCCAGCAGCTTGGGGCAGGGGTTGGGTGAAGCTTTCTTT. Translation: CASSLGQGLGEAFF.

The rearrangement uses TRBV15 and TRBJ1-4; 9 bases map to TRBD1. After removal of 5 bases from V and 5 bases from J, the junction contained 12 bases not matched to a gene. The CDR3 is 17 residues long. Germline-derived CDR1 and CDR2 are LNHNV and YYDKDF (reference sequence). The CDR3 sequence: CATSGINRGRGNEKLFF. The CDR3 DNA sequence: TGTGCCACCAGCGGGATTAACAGGGGGCGCGGGAATGAAAAACTGTTTTTT.

The J gene is TRBJ1-2, the V gene TRBV9, with D unresolved. Deletions cut 0 bases from V and 8 bases from J, with 11 bases between. Germline V gene lookup returns CDR1 SGDLS and CDR2 YYNGEE. The CDR3 totals 13 residues. CDR3 sequence reads: CASSVDRGWGYTF. Written as DNA, the CDR3 is TGTGCCAGCAGCGTAGATCGGGGTTGGGGCTACACCTTC.

This clone was found a few times. This chain connects TRBV2 to TRBJ2-5; the D gene is possibly TRBD2 (5 bases). Germline CDR1 and CDR2: SNHLY and FYNNEI. The CDR3 is made up of 13 amino acids. V lost 1 base, J lost 6 bases, and 9 bases lay in between. The CDR3 is CASSEGGPQTQYF. CDR3 coding DNA: TGTGCCAGCAGTGAAGGAGGGCCCCAGACCCAGTACTTC.

The chain combines TRBV4-1 with TRBJ1-2; TRBD1 agrees at 8 bases. Germline trimming cut 3 bases from V and 4 bases from J; bases unmatched to any gene: 7. Germline loops: CDR1 MGHRA, CDR2 YSYEKL. The CDR3 has 15 residues. The CDR3 sequence: CASSHPGQGSYGYTF. CDR3 DNA: TGCGCCAGCAGCCACCCCGGACAGGGAAGCTATGGCTACACCTTC.

This chain uses TRBV28 with TRBJ2-4; weak D call: TRBD2 (5 bases). The CDR3 runs 14 residues. CDR1 is MDHEN and CDR2 is SYDVKM in the germline V gene. V lost 6 bases and J 8 bases, leaving 17 bases between the germline ends. This CDR3 is CASSVGSEGDIQYF. The CDR3 nucleotides read TGTGCCAGCAGCGTCGGCTCCGAGGGAGACATTCAGTACTTC.

The V call is TRBV28, the J call TRBJ2-5; D uncertain. V shed 4 bases and J shed 6 bases, with 9 bases lying between them. Looked up from germline, CDR1 is MDHEN and CDR2 is SYDVKM. The CDR3 sequence is 12 residues long. The CDR3 bases are TGTGCCAGCAGTTCCCCGTTTAAGACCCAGTACTTC. Encoded protein: CASSSPFKTQYF.

The chain has TRBV5-4 and TRBJ1-2, with D unclear. CDR1 SGHNT and CDR2 YYREEE come from the germline V gene (reference sequence). The CDR3 is made up of 15 amino acids. Deletions cut 2 bases from V and 4 bases from J, with 15 bases between. CDR3 nucleotide sequence: TGTGCCAGCAGCTTCGACGAAGACGACACCTATGGCTACACCTTC. The encoded protein is CASSFDEDDTYGYTF. Looking up the rest from reference TRBV5-4 and TRBJ1-2 gives the full variable domain: ETGVTQSPTHLIKTRGQQVTLRCSSQSGHNTVSWYQQALGQGPQFIFQYYREEENGRGNFPPRFSGLQFPNYSSELNVNALELDDSALYLCASSFDEDDTYGYTFGSGTRLTVV.

This chain joins TRBV19 and TRBJ1-5; D may be TRBD1 (5 bases). V was cut by 4 bases and J by 2 bases, with 15 bases left in between. CDR1 and CDR2 from the germline V gene are LNHDA and SQIVND (reference sequence). This CDR3 comprises 16 residues. The CDR3 DNA follows: TGTGCCAGTAGTAAAACGGGGGGTGGGGGCAATCAGCCCCAGCATTTT. As protein: CASSKTGGGGNQPQHF.

The chain couples TRBV7-9 to TRBJ1-5; 7 bases align to TRBD1. Germline values: CDR1 SEHNR, CDR2 FQNEAQ (reference sequence). V gave up 5 bases and J gave up 4 bases; unmatched junction bases: 5. The CDR3 loop spans 14 amino acids. The CDR3 is CASSDSGGNQPQHF. Written as DNA, the CDR3 is TGTGCCAGCAGCGACTCAGGGGGGAATCAGCCCCAGCATTTT.

The chain couples TRBV27 to TRBJ1-4, with 9 positions matching TRBD1. There are 15 residues in the CDR3. CDR1 and CDR2 from the germline V gene are MNHEY and SMNVEV (reference sequence). Trimming took 4 bases from V and 8 from J; bases not matched to a gene: 8. The chain's CDR3 is CASSWFGTGTEKLFF. CDR3 DNA sequence: TGTGCCAGCAGTTGGTTTGGGACAGGGACGGAAAAACTGTTTTTT.

This chain uses TRBV9 with TRBJ1-3, with D unresolved. Per the germline V gene, CDR1 is SGDLS and CDR2 is YYNGEE. CDR3 size: 15 residues. With 0 bases removed from V and 6 bases from J, the gap between germline ends came to 13 bases. CDR3 coding DNA: TGTGCCAGCAGCGTAGGGGGAGAGGGATCAAACACCATATATTTT. This sequence encodes CASSVGGEGSNTIYF.

This clone was detected only a few times. The chain links TRBV11-3 to TRBJ2-2; D is unresolved. V shed 5 bases and J shed 8 bases, with 9 bases lying between them. Germline assignment: CDR1 SGHNT and CDR2 YENEEA. This CDR3 spans 12 amino acids. The CDR3 loop is CASSPRTGELFF. CDR3 coding DNA: TGTGCCAGCAGCCCCCGAACTGGGGAGCTGTTTTTT.

This clone was detected only once. The rearrangement joins TRBV6-6 to TRBJ2-5; 10 positions match TRBD1. This CDR3 is built from 16 residues. From germline, CDR1 is MNHNY and CDR2 SVGAGI (reference sequence). After removal of 2 bases from V and 3 bases from J, the junction contained 6 bases not matched to a gene. The CDR3: CASSYPRDRGEETQYF. The CDR3 nucleotides read TGTGCCAGCAGTTACCCGAGGGACAGGGGAGAAGAGACCCAGTACTTC.

The gene calls are TRBV9 and TRBJ2-5; 7 bases line up with TRBD1. Germline assignment: CDR1 SGDLS and CDR2 YYNGEE. V shed 0 bases, J shed 10 bases, and the junction held 6 bases outside the gene matches. CDR3 length equals 13 residues. CDR3 DNA sequence: TGTGCCAGCAGCGTAGAGGGGGCCGATGACCAGTACTTC. Amino acids: CASSVEGADDQYF.

The chain has TRBV4-2 and TRBJ2-3, with TRBD2 identical over 11 bases. The ends lost 4 bases at V and 4 bases at J; junction bases unmatched: 4. This CDR3 is built from 15 residues. CDR1 is LGHNA and CDR2 is YNFKEQ in the germline V gene. CDR3 residues: CASSLAGGFADTQYF. CDR3 nucleotide sequence: TGTGCCAGCAGCCTAGCGGGGGGGTTCGCAGATACGCAGTATTTT.

V usage is TRBV5-4 and J usage is TRBJ2-1; 15 nucleotides align to TRBD2. This CDR3 contains 15 residues. V shed 7 bases and J 9 bases; nucleotides not matched to a gene: 8. The germline CDR1 and CDR2 sequences are SGHNT and YYREEE (reference sequence). The CDR3 coding sequence is TGTGCCAGCTACCCGGGACTAGCGGGAGGCGGTGAGCAGTTCTTC. This translates into CASYPGLAGGGEQFF.